This T cell receptor (beta chain) was identified in a study of blood T cell repertoires in COVID-19 (dated by TCRdb to the early 2020s). With regard to the full study: Samples from collaborators originated in the United States, Italy and Spain and spanned both the acute and convalescent phases of COVID-19. Where available, HLA class I and class II types were taken from metadata supplied by the sample provider and were not determined by assay-based typing. The material from the prospective study consisted of cDNA or gDNA derived from T cells, B-cell-depleted T cells, or PBMCs. Nearly every sample came with metadata listing a de-identified subject ID, COVID-19 status, age in years and sex. A freely available public database, intended as a resource for researchers studying the immune response to SARS-CoV-2, is where the repertoires were released. Deeply sampled blood TCRbeta repertoires from subjects exposed to, actively infected with, or recovered from COVID-19 were included in the dataset. Samples were obtained from the ongoing ImmuneRACE study (first 160 participants) and from over a thousand subjects provided by 6 global collaborators.

One collaborating source in Seattle enrolled patients during active infection and followed them longitudinally through the course of disease. The collaborating institutions used their own protocols to collect whole blood in K2EDTA tubes. For TCRbeta analysis, collaborators shipped samples in one of three forms: frozen whole blood, isolated PBMCs, or DNA extracted from either of those sample types. TCRbeta CDR3 regions were amplified from genomic DNA using the immunoSEQ Assay, a bias-controlled multiplex PCR. The authors processed their data as follows. The number of nucleated cells in each sample was estimated by amplification of reference gene primers within the assay. Sequence reads were collapsed and filtered to measure the absolute abundance of every unique TCRbeta CDR3 rearrangement. For each sample, productive Simpson clonality was calculated by taking the square root of Simpson's diversity index across productive rearrangements. This is the immuneACCESS table as TCRdb keeps it, with only in-frame sequences that have V and J called. A part of the clones is gone; compared with another copy, unresolved V genes explain less than half, and the rest is unexplained. The V and J calls and clone size come from that table; D and trimming were worked out from the DNA. Recorded for this sample are approximately 280,000 clones; approximately 84% of them occurred a single time. More than 1.2% of the sample goes to the ten largest clones.

On this clone: There is no known antigen for this receptor. No much larger clonotype is one base removed from it; base qualities were not supplied.

Germline trimming amounts to 8 bases on V and 8 bases on J, with 10 as the count of junction bases outside the gene matches. Taken from the germline V gene, the CDR1 and CDR2 loops are SQVTM and ANQGSEA. From the cysteine up to the phenylalanine, the CDR3 has a length of 13 residues. Only the CDR3 DNA is retained, 39 bases long and in frame from the first base. Overall results and qualifications from the work: Clinical and demographic metadata were provided uncurated, with the amount varying by source and participant.

This clonotype was obtained from a human donor with COVID-19, enrolled during active disease. The donor label of this sample is uncertain. The rearrangement combines TRBV29-1 with TRBJ2-1; the junction holds 9 bases that match TRBD2. Sequencing was carried out using peripheral blood. CDR3 region: CSSTAGGPHEQFF. The nucleotide sequence reads as follows: TGCAGCTCTACGGCGGGAGGGCCCCATGAGCAGTTCTTC.